The entry below describes one TCR beta chain. The antigen remains unidentified. This CDR3 is built from 13 residues. V was shortened by 0 bases and J by 6 bases, with 6 bases between the two germline ends. CDR1 LGHNA and CDR2 YSLEER come from the germline V gene. Next came a second PCR, run for about 6 to 12 cycles, which used a sample-barcoded 5' primer along with a J-beta primer mix. Each cDNA was tagged by a template-switch adaptor containing 12 random nucleotides. Each single sample gave us at least 3 million CDR3-containing paired-end reads. Using its own MiXCR run on the 5' RACE reads, TCRdb lists one record per CDR3 protein. Seen here are some 1.8 million distinct CDR3 sequences, about two fifths observed once, and the top ten hold more than 20%. These data belong to a study of blood T cells in healthy people across ages. Study-wide results and caveats: Both higher diversity and more naive CD4+ cells marked long-lived donors when set against aged donors.

Sequencing was performed on blood. The rearrangement uses TRBV4-3 and TRBJ2-1, with D unclear. The origin of this receptor is a human donor in good health. The CDR3 bases are TGCGCCAGCAGCCAAGACAGTTTCAATGAGCAGTTCTTC. It encodes CASSQDSFNEQFF.